This T cell receptor (beta chain) was recorded in a study of T cell repertoires in cytomegalovirus infection. Turning to the study itself: Signatures in public TCR beta sequences pointed to both CMV infection and matching HLA type. Study-level results: Ex vivo, HLA-C-restricted CMV-specific TCR beta clonotypes prevailed over the rest of the response.

TCRdb ran MiXCR on the reads and lists one entry per CDR3 protein. This sample has about 900,000 distinct CDR3 sequences, with less than 35% found just once. Trimming took 3 bases from V and 6 from J, leaving 18 bases between them. CDR1 and CDR2 (germline): SGDLS, YYNGEE. This CDR3 has 15 residues. Points on this clonotype: Antigen: not known.

The rearrangement links TRBV9 to TRBJ1-1, with a possible D match to TRBD1 (5 bases). Sequences were derived from cultured CD8+ T cells from PBMCs, sampled from culture after CMV antigen stimulation. The receptor was derived from a human donor in good health (CMV status not recorded). Some clones in this sample may be carry-over from other donors' samples. The CDR3 loop reads CASSARDSGAAEAFF. In DNA, the CDR3 is TGTGCCAGCAGCGCCCGAGATTCTGGGGCAGCTGAAGCTTTCTTT.